The entry below describes one T cell receptor (beta chain). Its antigen is currently unknown. The data originate from a study of CD8 T cells in ankylosing spondylitis. Study-level points and caveats: Characteristic, it appeared, of ankylosing spondylitis blood was a TCR beta motif of roughly 8 highly homologous variants. Earlier literature documents some of the motif variants in reactive arthritis synovial fluid and blood.

MiXCR, run by TCRdb on the 5' RACE reads, gives a single entry per CDR3 protein. This sample has 700,000 or so distinct CDR3 sequences, with 19% found just once. The length of the CDR3 is 14 residues. V was clipped by 5 bases and J by 4 bases; unmatched bases: 6. CDR1 and CDR2 (germline): SGHTA, FQGNSA. The V and J genes are TRBV7-2 and TRBJ2-3; TRBD2 matches 7 bases. The sample was blood, either unsorted or a sorted T cell fraction (not recorded which). The TCR was taken from a male donor with ankylosing spondylitis. The CDR3 loop reads CASSPAGVPDTQYF. Here the CDR3 DNA reads TGTGCCAGCAGCCCCGCGGGAGTCCCAGATACGCAGTATTTT.